These T cell receptor beta chains were read from a single sample in a study of blood T cell repertoires in COVID-19. Assay used: immunoSEQ multiplex PCR; TCRdb lists only in-frame clones, some missing. Of 210,000 or so clones in the sample, 80% to 90% were seen once. Material for sequencing was peripheral blood. These TCRs come from a man over 45 with acute or convalescent COVID-19. The CDR3 runs from the conserved cysteine through the conserved F or W. The order of the fields is CDR3 protein, CDR3 DNA, J gene, clone size, D gene, V gene. A D gene is named only where the DNA matches it firmly. Size is omitted from some rows. Given values are once, few, many or a class for expanded clones.

CDR3: CASSLGLQVNYGYTF
DNA: TGTGCCAGCAGCTTAGGGTTACAGGTTAACTATGGCTACACCTTC
J: TRBJ1-2
size: few
D: -
V: TRBV11-2

CDR3: CASSWGLEVVETQYF
DNA: TGCGCCAGCAGCTGGGGACTAGAAGTTGTAGAGACCCAGTACTTC
J: TRBJ2-5
size: -
D: TRBD2
V: TRBV5-1

CDR3: CASSPRAIGGQTDTQYF
DNA: TGCGCCAGCAGCCCGCGGGCCATCGGGGGGCAGACAGATACGCAGTATTTT
J: TRBJ2-3
size: -
D: -
V: TRBV4-1

CDR3: CAGGDSYNEQFF
DNA: TGTGCCGGAGGGGACTCCTACAATGAGCAGTTCTTC
J: TRBJ2-1
size: -
D: -
V: TRBV28

CDR3: CASNRDYLQETQYF
DNA: TGTGCCAGCAACAGGGACTACCTACAAGAGACCCAGTACTTC
J: TRBJ2-5
size: -
D: -
V: TRBV6-1

CDR3: CASSPGGGAAREAFF
DNA: TGCGCCAGCAGCCCCGGCGGAGGGGCAGCGCGTGAAGCTTTCTTT
J: TRBJ1-1
size: -
D: -
V: TRBV5-1

CDR3: CASSLKDRGLANYGYTF
DNA: TGTGCCAGCAGCTTGAAGGACAGGGGGCTAGCTAACTATGGCTACACCTTC
J: TRBJ1-2
size: -
D: TRBD1
V: TRBV5-4

CDR3: CASSGGDRYNEQFF
DNA: TGCGCCAGCAGCGGCGGGGACAGATACAATGAGCAGTTCTTC
J: TRBJ2-1
size: -
D: -
V: TRBV5-1

CDR3: CASSRTAFYGYTF
DNA: TGTGCCAGCAGCCGGACAGCCTTCTATGGCTACACCTTC
J: TRBJ1-2
size: once
D: -
V: TRBV5-4

CDR3: CASSPLGAGGRTEAFF
DNA: TGTGCCAGCTCACCACTTGGGGCAGGGGGCAGGACTGAAGCTTTCTTT
J: TRBJ1-1
size: -
D: TRBD1
V: TRBV18

CDR3: CASSPGQGSYTF
DNA: TGTGCCAGCTCACCCGGACAGGGAAGCTACACCTTC
J: TRBJ1-2
size: -
D: TRBD1
V: TRBV18

CDR3: CASRDSGGDTQYF
DNA: TGTGCCAGCAGGGACAGTGGTGGCGATACGCAGTATTTT
J: TRBJ2-3
size: -
D: -
V: TRBV6-5

CDR3: CASSEQAQSTEAFF
DNA: TGTGCCAGCAGCGAGCAGGCTCAGAGCACTGAAGCTTTCTTT
J: TRBJ1-1
size: -
D: -
V: TRBV7-3